This T cell receptor (beta chain) was sequenced for a study of spatial heterogeneity in lung cancer. Study-wide background: Any follow-up PBMC samples that were available went on to be sequenced, and the median time to follow-up was roughly 2 years after resection.

CDR3 size: 15 residues. Germline CDR1 MDHEN, CDR2 SYDVKM. V lost 8 bases and J lost 1; bases outside the gene matches: 9. Every TCR cDNA molecule bore its own unique molecular identifier. TCRdb reprocessed the 5' RACE reads with MiXCR, giving one entry per CDR3 protein. The sample holds some 10,000 distinct CDR3 sequences, 20% to 25% seen once. Relative to its sample, this clonotype is medium-sized. Its antigen is still unknown. The sample's time point: blood at routine non-recurrence follow-up after resection. Whole RNA from tumor, nontumor lung or frozen PBMC was sequenced unsorted. General study points: At tumor resection, ubiquitous expanded TCRs were detected in blood more often than later.

The specimen was PBMCs, collected at follow-up. The TCR was taken from a male donor with early-stage non-small cell lung cancer. J is TRBJ2-3 and V is TRBV28; TRBD2 matches at 7 bases. CDR3 bases: TGTGCCAGCCTGGGGGGAGGGCTGGGCACAGATACGCAGTATTTT. It codes for CASLGGGLGTDTQYF.